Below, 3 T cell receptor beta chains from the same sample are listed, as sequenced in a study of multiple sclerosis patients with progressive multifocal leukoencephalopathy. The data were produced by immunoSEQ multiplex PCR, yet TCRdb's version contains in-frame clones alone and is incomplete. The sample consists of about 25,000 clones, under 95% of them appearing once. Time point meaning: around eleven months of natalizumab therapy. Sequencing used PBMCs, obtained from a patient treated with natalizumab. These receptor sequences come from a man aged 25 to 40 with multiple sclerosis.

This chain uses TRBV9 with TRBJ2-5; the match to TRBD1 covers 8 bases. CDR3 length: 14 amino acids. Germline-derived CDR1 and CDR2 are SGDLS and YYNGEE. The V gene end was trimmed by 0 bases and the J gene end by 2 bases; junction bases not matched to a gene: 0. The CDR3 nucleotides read TGTGCCAGCAGCGTAGACAGGGGGCAAGAGACCCAGTACTTC. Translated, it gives CASSVDRGQETQYF.

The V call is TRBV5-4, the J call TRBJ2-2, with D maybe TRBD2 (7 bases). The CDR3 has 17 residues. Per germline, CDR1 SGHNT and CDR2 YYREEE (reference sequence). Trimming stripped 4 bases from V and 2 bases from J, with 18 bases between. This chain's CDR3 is CASSQGGARLNTGELFF. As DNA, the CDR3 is TGTGCCAGCAGCCAAGGGGGGGCGAGATTAAACACCGGGGAGCTGTTTTTT.

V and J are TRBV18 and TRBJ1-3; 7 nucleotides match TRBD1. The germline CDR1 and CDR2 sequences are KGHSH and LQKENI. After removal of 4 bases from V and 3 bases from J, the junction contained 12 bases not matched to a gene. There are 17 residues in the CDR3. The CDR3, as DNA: TGTGCCAGCTCACAGACAGGGACGGACCTCTTTGGAAACACCATATATTTT. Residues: CASSQTGTDLFGNTIYF.